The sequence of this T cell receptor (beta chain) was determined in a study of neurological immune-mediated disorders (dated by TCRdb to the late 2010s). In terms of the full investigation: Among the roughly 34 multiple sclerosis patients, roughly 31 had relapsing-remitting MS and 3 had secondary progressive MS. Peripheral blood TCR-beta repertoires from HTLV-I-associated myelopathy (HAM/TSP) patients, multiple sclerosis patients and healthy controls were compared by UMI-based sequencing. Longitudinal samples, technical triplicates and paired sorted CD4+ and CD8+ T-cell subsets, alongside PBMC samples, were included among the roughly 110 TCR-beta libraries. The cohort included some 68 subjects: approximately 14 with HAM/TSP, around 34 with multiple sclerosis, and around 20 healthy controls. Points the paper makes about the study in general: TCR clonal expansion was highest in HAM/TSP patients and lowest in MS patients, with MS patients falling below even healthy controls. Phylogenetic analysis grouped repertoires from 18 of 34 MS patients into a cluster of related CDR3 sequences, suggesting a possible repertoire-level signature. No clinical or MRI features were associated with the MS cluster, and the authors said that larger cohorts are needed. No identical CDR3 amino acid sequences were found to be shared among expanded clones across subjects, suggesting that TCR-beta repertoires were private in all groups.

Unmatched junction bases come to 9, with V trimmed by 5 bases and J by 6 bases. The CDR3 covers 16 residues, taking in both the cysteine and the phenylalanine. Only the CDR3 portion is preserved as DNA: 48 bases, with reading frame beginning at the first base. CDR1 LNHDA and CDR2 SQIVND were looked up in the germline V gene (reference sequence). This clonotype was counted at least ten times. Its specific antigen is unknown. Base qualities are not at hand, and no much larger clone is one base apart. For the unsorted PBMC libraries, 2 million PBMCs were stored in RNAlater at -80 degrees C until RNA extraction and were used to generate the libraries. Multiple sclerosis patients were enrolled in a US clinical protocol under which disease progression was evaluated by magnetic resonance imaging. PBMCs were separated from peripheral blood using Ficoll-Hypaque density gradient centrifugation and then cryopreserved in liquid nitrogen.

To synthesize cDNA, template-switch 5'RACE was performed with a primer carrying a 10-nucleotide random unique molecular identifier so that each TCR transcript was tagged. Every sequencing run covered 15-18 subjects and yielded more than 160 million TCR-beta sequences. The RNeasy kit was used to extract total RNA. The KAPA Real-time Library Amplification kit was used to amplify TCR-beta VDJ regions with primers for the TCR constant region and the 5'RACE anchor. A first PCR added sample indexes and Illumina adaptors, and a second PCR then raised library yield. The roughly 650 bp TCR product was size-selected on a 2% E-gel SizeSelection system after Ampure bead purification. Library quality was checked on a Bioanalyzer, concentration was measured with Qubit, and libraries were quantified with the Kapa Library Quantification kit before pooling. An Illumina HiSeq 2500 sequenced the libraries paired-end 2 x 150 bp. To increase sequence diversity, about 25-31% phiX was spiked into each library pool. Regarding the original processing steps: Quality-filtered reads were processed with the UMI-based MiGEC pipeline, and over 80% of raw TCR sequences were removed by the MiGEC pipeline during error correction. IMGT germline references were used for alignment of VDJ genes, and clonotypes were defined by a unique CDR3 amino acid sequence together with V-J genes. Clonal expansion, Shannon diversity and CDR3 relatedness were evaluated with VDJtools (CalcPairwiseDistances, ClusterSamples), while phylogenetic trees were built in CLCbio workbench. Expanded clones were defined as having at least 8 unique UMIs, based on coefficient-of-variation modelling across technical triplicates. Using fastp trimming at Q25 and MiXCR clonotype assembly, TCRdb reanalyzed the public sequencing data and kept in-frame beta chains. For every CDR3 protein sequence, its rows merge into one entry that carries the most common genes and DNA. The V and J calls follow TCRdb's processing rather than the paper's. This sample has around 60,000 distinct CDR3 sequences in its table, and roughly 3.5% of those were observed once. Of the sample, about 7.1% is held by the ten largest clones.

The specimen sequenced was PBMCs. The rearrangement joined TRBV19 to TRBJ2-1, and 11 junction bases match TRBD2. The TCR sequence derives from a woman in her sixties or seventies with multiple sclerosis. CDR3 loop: CASSLVRLAGGNEQFF. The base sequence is TGTGCCAGTAGTTTGGTAAGGCTAGCGGGAGGCAATGAGCAGTTCTTC.